These 22 T cell receptor beta chains originate from one sample sequenced in a study of shared clonotypes between healthy human individuals. Produced via immunoSEQ multiplex PCR; TCRdb's table is partial and in-frame only. The table shows over a million clones, with around 82% occurring only once. Specimen: memory CD4+ T cells from PBMCs. As to subset: CD45RA-negative fraction. These receptors were collected from a man aged 18 to 30 in good health. Some clones in this sample may be carry-over from other donors' samples.

The V call is TRBV18, the J call TRBJ2-1; D not certain. The V end was cut by 6 bases, the J end by 6 bases, with 6 bases between. The germline gives CDR1 KGHSH, CDR2 LQKENI. CDR3 length: 11 amino acids. CDR3: CASSDSNEQFF. The CDR3 DNA sequence: TGTGCCAGCTCCGATTCCAATGAGCAGTTCTTC.

The chain uses TRBV19 and TRBJ2-5; 7 bases are shared with TRBD1. Germline CDR1 and CDR2: LNHDA and SQIVND (reference sequence). After removal of 3 bases from V and 5 bases from J, the junction contained 3 bases not matched to a gene. The CDR3 totals 13 residues. This CDR3 is CASSIGRGETQYF. The CDR3, as DNA: TGTGCCAGTAGTATCGGCAGGGGGGAGACCCAGTACTTC.

The V call is TRBV5-4, the J call TRBJ2-3; D is uncertain. Germline V lookup: CDR1 SGHNT, CDR2 YYREEE (reference sequence). V dropped 3 bases and J dropped 2 bases, with 10 bases sitting between them. The CDR3 covers 14 residues. The DNA for the CDR3 is TGTGCCAGCAGCTCTGGAGCTGACACAGATACGCAGTATTTT. Translating it yields CASSSGADTDTQYF.

Comment on this clone: One junction end disagrees with the germline gene, perhaps due to a read error. The chain employs TRBV18 and TRBJ2-2, with D uncertain. In germline, CDR1 is KGHSH, CDR2 LQKENI. CDR3 length equals 15 residues. The CDR3 reads CASSPQRAADGELFF. CDR3 sequence (DNA): TGTGCCAGCTCGCCACAACGGGCCGCGGACGGGGAGCTGTTTTTT.

This sequence joins TRBV28 and TRBJ2-7, with 10 bases matching TRBD2. The germline CDR1 and CDR2 sequences are MDHEN and SYDVKM. Unmatched junction bases numbered 5, after V lost 4 bases and J lost 8 bases. The CDR3 length is 13 residues. Written as DNA, the CDR3 is TGTGCCAGCAGTTCTAGCGGGAGAATGCAGCAGTACTTC. It codes for CASSSSGRMQQYF.

The chain combines TRBV28 with TRBJ2-7, with 9 bases that match TRBD2. CDR3 size: 16 residues. V shed 6 bases and J 0 bases; nucleotides not matched to a gene: 9. Germline V gene sequence: CDR1 MDHEN, CDR2 SYDVKM. The DNA of the CDR3 is TGTGCCAGCAGACAGGGGAGTAGCGGGAGCTCCTACGAGCAGTACTTC. Amino acids: CASRQGSSGSSYEQYF.

The chain joins TRBV27 to TRBJ1-1, with 9 bases that match TRBD1. This CDR3 contains 15 residues. The germline gives CDR1 MNHEY, CDR2 SMNVEV (reference sequence). The J segment lost 6 bases and the V segment lost 4 bases, leaving 9 bases of the junction unmatched. The CDR3 is CASSSLTGGNPEAFF. The DNA for the CDR3 is TGTGCCAGCAGTTCCCTAACAGGGGGCAATCCTGAAGCTTTCTTT.

V is TRBV5-4 and J is TRBJ1-1; D is possibly TRBD1 (5 bases). The CDR3 consists of 14 residues. Between the trimmed V and J ends, which lost 1 base and 3 bases, there was a span of 10 bases. Germline assignment: CDR1 SGHNT and CDR2 YYREEE (reference sequence). CDR3 region: CASSLWTGDTEAFF. The CDR3 nucleotides read TGTGCCAGCAGCTTGTGGACGGGGGACACTGAAGCTTTCTTT.

The chain employs TRBV5-1 and TRBJ2-7; weak D call: TRBD2 (5 bases). Germline values: CDR1 SGHRS, CDR2 YFSETQ. Trimming removed 1 base at V and 0 bases at J, with 11 bases between. The CDR3 consists of 15 residues. CDR3 region: CASSLYWLASYEQYF. The CDR3 DNA follows: TGCGCCAGCAGCTTGTACTGGCTAGCCTCCTACGAGCAGTACTTC.

DNA of the CDR3: TGTGCCAGCAGTGAAGGTATTAGCTGGGGGTTGAATGAGCAGTTCTTC. This gives the protein CASSEGISWGLNEQFF. This chain links TRBV2 with TRBJ2-1; either TRBD1 or TRBD2 may fit D (5 bases each). This CDR3 is built from 16 residues. CDR1 SNHLY and CDR2 FYNNEI come from the germline V gene. Trimming took 1 base from V and 7 from J, leaving 17 bases between them.

The chain couples TRBV28 to TRBJ2-6, with D maybe TRBD2 (5 bases). Germline V gene lookup returns CDR1 MDHEN and CDR2 SYDVKM. Trimming cost V 4 bases and J 5 bases, with 18 bases left between them. The CDR3 spans 17 residues. CDR3 in amino acids: CASSSMPGVFWANVLTF. CDR3 DNA sequence: TGTGCCAGCAGTTCAATGCCCGGGGTCTTCTGGGCCAACGTCCTGACTTTC. The whole variable domain, remainder taken from reference TRBV28 and TRBJ2-6, is DVKVTQSSRYLVKRTGEKVFLECVQDMDHENMFWYRQDPGLGLRLIYFSYDVKMKEKGDIPEGYSVSREKKERFSLILESASTNQTSMYLCASSSMPGVFWANVLTFGAGSRLTVL.

The V gene is TRBV2, the J gene TRBJ2-1; 8 positions match TRBD1. Germline CDR1 and CDR2: SNHLY and FYNNEI. CDR3 size: 14 residues. V shed 8 bases and J 4 bases; nucleotides not matched to a gene: 7. The CDR3 protein is CASDPGQAYNEQFF. CDR3 sequence (DNA): TGTGCCAGCGACCCGGGACAGGCTTACAATGAGCAGTTCTTC. Full variable domain (remainder filled in from reference TRBV2 and TRBJ2-1): EPEVTQTPSHQVTQMGQEVILRCVPISNHLYFYWYRQILGQKVEFLVSFYNNEISEKSEIFDDQFSVERPDGSNFTLKIRSTKLEDSAMYFCASDPGQAYNEQFFGPGTRLTVL.

V gene TRBV10-3 combines with J gene TRBJ1-5, with a weak D call TRBD1 (5 bases). Trimming took 6 bases from V and 5 from J, leaving 11 bases between them. The germline gives CDR1 ENHRY, CDR2 SYGVKD. The CDR3 contains 13 residues. CDR3 sequence reads: CAIRAGGDQPQHF. In DNA, the CDR3 is TGTGCCATCAGGGCGGGAGGGGATCAGCCCCAGCATTTT.

The genes are TRBV28 and TRBJ1-2; 7 bases agree with TRBD1. Unmatched junction bases numbered 14, after V lost 6 bases and J lost 13 bases. The germline gives CDR1 MDHEN, CDR2 SYDVKM. This CDR3 contains 13 residues. Here the CDR3 DNA reads TGTGCCAGCAGCCCTCTGGACAGGCCGCGGGGCACCTTC. Amino acids: CASSPLDRPRGTF.

This chain joins TRBV25-1 and TRBJ1-4; 12 bases align to TRBD1. This CDR3 has 16 amino acids. Germline V gene sequence: CDR1 MGHDK, CDR2 SYGVNS. Trimming at V came to 1 base and at J to 8 bases, leaving 5 bases not matched to a gene. For the CDR3, the DNA is TGTGCCAGCAGTGAATTGGGGACAGGGGGCTCCGAAAAACTGTTTTTT. As protein: CASSELGTGGSEKLFF.

The rearrangement links TRBV5-1 to TRBJ2-1, with a weak D call TRBD2 (5 bases). Trimming shortened V by 1 base and J by 0 bases, and 8 bases separated the two germline ends. The CDR3 is made up of 15 amino acids. Germline values: CDR1 SGHRS, CDR2 YFSETQ. CDR3 nucleotide sequence: TGCGCCAGCAGCTTGCAGCGGAGCTCCTACAATGAGCAGTTCTTC. Protein: CASSLQRSSYNEQFF.

V usage is TRBV25-1 and J usage is TRBJ2-1, with D perhaps TRBD1 (6 bases). The germline gives CDR1 MGHDK, CDR2 SYGVNS. V was trimmed by 3 bases and J by 8 bases, leaving 11 bases between them. The CDR3 has 13 residues. In DNA form, the CDR3 reads TGTGCCAGCAGTGAGGGACAACTCGATGAGCAGTTCTTC. It translates to CASSEGQLDEQFF.

The chain couples TRBV7-7 to TRBJ2-2; no firm D call. This CDR3 spans 15 amino acids. Trimming left V 4 bases short and J 5 bases short, with 14 bases between. In germline, CDR1 is SSHAT, CDR2 FNYEAQ (reference sequence). The CDR3 DNA sequence: TGTGCCAGCAGCTCCCGCGTGGGGTTTACCGGGGAGCTGTTTTTT. Its protein is CASSSRVGFTGELFF.

This chain links TRBV5-1 with TRBJ1-1; 7 bases agree with TRBD1. V was clipped by 3 bases and J by 3 bases; unmatched bases: 11. CDR3 size: 16 residues. Germline CDR1 SGHRS, CDR2 YFSETQ. CDR3 in DNA: TGCGCCAGCAGCTCGTTACCCAGGGGGTTGGACACTGAAGCTTTCTTT. As protein: CASSSLPRGLDTEAFF. The full variable domain, rest sourced from reference TRBV5-1 and TRBJ1-1, is KAGVTQTPRYLIKTRGQQVTLSCSPISGHRSVSWYQQTPGQGLQFLFEYFSETQRNKGNFPGRFSGRQFSNSRSEMNVSTLELGDSALYLCASSSLPRGLDTEAFFGQGTRLTVV.

The V gene is TRBV2, the J gene TRBJ1-3; unclear D gene. The germline gives CDR1 SNHLY, CDR2 FYNNEI. V lost 1 base and J lost 5, with 3 bases in between. CDR3 length: 12 residues. CDR3 sequence (DNA): TGTGCCAGCAGTGAAGTTCGAAACACCATATATTTT. This encodes CASSEVRNTIYF.

The chain uses TRBV4-1 and TRBJ2-1, with 9 bases identical to TRBD2. The CDR3 sequence is 19 residues long. Losses at the gene ends were 0 bases for V and 1 base for J; bases not matched to a gene: 10. Germline CDR1 is MGHRA and CDR2 is YSYEKL. The CDR3 loop reads CASSQDLTLAGSSYNEQFF. As DNA, the CDR3 is TGCGCCAGCAGCCAAGATCTAACACTAGCGGGTTCTTCCTACAATGAGCAGTTCTTC.

This chain uses TRBV28 with TRBJ1-5; no clear D. CDR1 is MDHEN, CDR2 SYDVKM, per germline. The CDR3 contains 17 residues. Trimming removed 1 base from V and 0 bases from J, with 13 bases in between. The CDR3 bases are TGTGCCAGCAGTTTATTCGAGCAGGCCGATAGCAATCAGCCCCAGCATTTT. Encoded protein: CASSLFEQADSNQPQHF.